This TCR beta chain was found in a study of T cells expressing NK-cell markers. There are 14 residues in the CDR3. From germline, CDR1 is DFQATT and CDR2 SNEGSKA (reference sequence). One entry per CDR3 protein, without DNA, is what TCRdb gives after re-calling the 5' RACE reads. This sample's table reports 300,000 to 450,000 distinct CDR3 sequences. This receptor was obtained from a man aged 18-70 years in good health. Material: blood T cells: a sorted CD56 or NKG2C T cell subset, CD4+ or CD8+ T cells, or bulk PBMC T cells (not recorded which). This chain joins TRBV20-1 and TRBJ2-6. The CDR3 protein is CSAGRNSGANVLTF.